This section outlines one TCR beta chain sequence together with its context. This specimen belongs to a study of blood T cell repertoires in COVID-19. Libraries were prepared by immunoSEQ multiplex PCR; TCRdb keeps only in-frame clonotypes and omits some of them. The repertoire includes 350,000 to 400,000 clones, about 89% of them detected once, and roughly 0.86% sits in the top ten. People in the exposed group encountered a COVID-19 case within 2 weeks before entering the study. The source material was PBMCs or T cells enriched from blood (not recorded which). The TCR originated in a woman aged 35 to 49 who had been exposed to COVID-19.

The CDR3 coding sequence is TGTGCCAGCAGCCCCCGACAGGGCAATAATTCACCCCTCCACTTT. Its translation: CASSPRQGNNSPLHF. The chain employs TRBV3-1 (or the pseudogene TRBV3-2) and TRBJ1-6; 7 bases map to TRBD1. The CDR3 has 15 amino acids. The ends lost 4 bases at V and 5 bases at J; junction bases unmatched: 5. Per germline, CDR1 LGHDT and CDR2 YNNKEL (reference sequence).